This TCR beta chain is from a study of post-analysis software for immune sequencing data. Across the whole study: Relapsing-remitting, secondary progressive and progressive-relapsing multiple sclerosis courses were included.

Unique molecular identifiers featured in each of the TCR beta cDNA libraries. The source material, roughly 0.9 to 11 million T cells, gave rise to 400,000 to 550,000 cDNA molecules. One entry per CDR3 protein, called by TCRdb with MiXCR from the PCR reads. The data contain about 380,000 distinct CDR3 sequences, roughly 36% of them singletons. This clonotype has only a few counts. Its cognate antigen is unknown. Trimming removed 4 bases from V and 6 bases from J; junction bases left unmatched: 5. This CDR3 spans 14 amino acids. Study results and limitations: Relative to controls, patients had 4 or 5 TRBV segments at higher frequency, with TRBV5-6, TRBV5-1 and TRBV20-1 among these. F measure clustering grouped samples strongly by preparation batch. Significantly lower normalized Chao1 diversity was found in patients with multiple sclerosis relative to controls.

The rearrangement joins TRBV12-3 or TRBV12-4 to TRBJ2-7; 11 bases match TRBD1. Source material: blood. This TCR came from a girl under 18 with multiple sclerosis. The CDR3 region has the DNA TGTGCCAGCAGTTGGGGACAGGGGGTTGGCGAGCAGTACTTC. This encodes CASSWGQGVGEQYF.